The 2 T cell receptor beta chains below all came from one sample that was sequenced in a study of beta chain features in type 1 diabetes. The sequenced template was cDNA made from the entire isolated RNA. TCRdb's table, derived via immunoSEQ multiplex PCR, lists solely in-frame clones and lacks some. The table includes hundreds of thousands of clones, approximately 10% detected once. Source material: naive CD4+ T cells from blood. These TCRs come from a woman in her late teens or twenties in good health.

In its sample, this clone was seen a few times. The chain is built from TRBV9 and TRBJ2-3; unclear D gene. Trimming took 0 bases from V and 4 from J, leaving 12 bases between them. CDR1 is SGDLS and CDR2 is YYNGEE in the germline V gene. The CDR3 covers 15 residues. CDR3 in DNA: TGTGCCAGCAGCGTAGTCCCCTTGTTAGCAGATACGCAGTATTTT. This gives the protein CASSVVPLLADTQYF.

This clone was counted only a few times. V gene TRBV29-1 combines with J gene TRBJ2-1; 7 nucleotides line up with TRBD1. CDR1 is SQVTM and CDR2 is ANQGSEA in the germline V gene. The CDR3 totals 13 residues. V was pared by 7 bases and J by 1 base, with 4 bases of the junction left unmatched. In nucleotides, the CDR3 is TGCAGCGCGGACAGGAGGTCCTACAATGAGCAGTTCTTC. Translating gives CSADRRSYNEQFF.